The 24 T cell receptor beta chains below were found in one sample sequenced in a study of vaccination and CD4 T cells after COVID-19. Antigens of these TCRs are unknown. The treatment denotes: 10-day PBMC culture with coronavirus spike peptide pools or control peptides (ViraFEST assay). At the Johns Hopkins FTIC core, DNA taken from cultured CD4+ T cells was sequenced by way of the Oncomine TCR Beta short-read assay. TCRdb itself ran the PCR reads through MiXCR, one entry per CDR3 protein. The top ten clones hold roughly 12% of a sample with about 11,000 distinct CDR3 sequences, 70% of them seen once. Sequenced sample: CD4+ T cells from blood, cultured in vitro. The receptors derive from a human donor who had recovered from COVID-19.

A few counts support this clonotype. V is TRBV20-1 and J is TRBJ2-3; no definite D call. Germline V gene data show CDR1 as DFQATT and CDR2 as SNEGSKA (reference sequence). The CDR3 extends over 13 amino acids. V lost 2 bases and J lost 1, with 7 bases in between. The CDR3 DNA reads TGCAGTGCTAGACGGAAGGGCACAGATACGCAGTATTTT. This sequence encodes CSARRKGTDTQYF.

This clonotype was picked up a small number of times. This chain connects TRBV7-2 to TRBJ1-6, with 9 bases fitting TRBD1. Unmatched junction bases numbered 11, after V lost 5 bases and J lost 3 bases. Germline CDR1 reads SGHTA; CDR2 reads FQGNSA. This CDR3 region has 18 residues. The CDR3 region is CASSPRHGTGNYNSPLHF. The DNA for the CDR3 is TGTGCCAGCAGCCCCCGACACGGGACAGGGAACTATAATTCACCCCTCCACTTT.

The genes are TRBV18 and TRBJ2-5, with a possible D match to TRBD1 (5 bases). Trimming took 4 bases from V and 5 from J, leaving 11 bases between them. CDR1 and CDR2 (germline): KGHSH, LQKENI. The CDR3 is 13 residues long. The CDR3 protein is CASSLRTTETQYF. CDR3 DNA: TGTGCCAGCTCACTCCGGACAACCGAGACCCAGTACTTC.

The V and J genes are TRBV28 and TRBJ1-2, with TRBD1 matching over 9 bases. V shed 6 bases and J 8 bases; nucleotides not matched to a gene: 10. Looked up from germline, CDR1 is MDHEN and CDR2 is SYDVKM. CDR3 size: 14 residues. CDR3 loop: CASRTGQGRWGYTF. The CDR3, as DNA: TGTGCCAGCAGGACGGGACAGGGTCGGTGGGGCTACACCTTC.

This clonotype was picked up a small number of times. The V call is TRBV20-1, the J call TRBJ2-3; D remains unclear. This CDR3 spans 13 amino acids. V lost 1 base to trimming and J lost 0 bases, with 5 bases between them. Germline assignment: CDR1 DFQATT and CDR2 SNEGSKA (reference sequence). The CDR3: CSARVGSTDTQYF. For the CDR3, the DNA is TGCAGTGCTAGAGTCGGGAGCACAGATACGCAGTATTTT.

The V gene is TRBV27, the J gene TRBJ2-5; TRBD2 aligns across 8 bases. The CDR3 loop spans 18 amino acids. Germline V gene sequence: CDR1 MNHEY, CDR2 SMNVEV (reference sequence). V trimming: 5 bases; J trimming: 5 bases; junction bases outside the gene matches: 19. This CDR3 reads CASSPLTGGPDFKETQYF. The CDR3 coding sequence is TGTGCCAGCAGTCCCCTAACGGGAGGGCCAGACTTCAAGGAGACCCAGTACTTC.

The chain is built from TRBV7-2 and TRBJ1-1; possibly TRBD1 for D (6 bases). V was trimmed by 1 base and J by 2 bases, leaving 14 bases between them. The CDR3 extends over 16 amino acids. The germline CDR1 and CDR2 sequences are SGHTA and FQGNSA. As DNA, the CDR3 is TGTGCCAGCAGCTTAGTAGGGGGGGGACTTAACACTGAAGCTTTCTTT. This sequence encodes CASSLVGGGLNTEAFF.

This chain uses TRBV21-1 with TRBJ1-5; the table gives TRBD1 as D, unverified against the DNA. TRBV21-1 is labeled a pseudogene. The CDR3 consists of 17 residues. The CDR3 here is CASSPRTTGEEDQPQHF. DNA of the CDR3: TGTGCCAGCAGCCCTAGGACCACAGGGGAAGAGGATCAGCCCCAGCATTTT.

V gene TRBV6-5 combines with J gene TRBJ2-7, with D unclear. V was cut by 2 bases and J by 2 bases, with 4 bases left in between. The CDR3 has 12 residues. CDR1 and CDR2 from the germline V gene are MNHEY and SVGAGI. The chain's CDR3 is CASSYRTYEQYF. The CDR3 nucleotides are TGTGCCAGCAGTTACCGTACCTACGAGCAGTACTTC.

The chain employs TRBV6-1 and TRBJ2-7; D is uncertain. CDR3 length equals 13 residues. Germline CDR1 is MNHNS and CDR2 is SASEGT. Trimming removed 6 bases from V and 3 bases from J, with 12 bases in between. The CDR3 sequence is CASSPALHYEQYF. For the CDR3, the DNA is TGTGCCAGCAGCCCCGCGTTGCACTACGAGCAGTACTTC.

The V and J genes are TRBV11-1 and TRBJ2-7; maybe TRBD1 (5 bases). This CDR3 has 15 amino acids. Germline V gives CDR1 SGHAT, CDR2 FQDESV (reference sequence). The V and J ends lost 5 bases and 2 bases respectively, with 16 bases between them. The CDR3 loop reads CASSLQGPGAYEQYF. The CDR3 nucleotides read TGTGCCAGCAGCCTCCAGGGCCCTGGGGCCTACGAGCAGTACTTC.

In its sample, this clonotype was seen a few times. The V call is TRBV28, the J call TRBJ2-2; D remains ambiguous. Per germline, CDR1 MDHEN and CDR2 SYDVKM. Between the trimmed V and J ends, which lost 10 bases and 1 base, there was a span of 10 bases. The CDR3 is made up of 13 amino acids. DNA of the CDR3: TGTGCCACCATCAAGGGGAACACCGGGGAGCTGTTTTTT. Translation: CATIKGNTGELFF. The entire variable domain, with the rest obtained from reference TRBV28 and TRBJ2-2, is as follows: DVKVTQSSRYLVKRTGEKVFLECVQDMDHENMFWYRQDPGLGLRLIYFSYDVKMKEKGDIPEGYSVSREKKERFSLILESASTNQTSMYLCATIKGNTGELFFGEGSRLTVL.

CDR3 region: CSVRDSGLREPQHF. The CDR3 DNA reads TGCAGCGTGCGGGACAGTGGGTTGAGGGAGCCCCAGCATTTT. The V call is TRBV29-1, the J call TRBJ1-5; 7 positions agree with TRBD1. V was clipped by 6 bases and J by 8 bases; unmatched bases: 13. Germline V gene data show CDR1 as SQVTM and CDR2 as ANQGSEA. The CDR3 has 14 residues.

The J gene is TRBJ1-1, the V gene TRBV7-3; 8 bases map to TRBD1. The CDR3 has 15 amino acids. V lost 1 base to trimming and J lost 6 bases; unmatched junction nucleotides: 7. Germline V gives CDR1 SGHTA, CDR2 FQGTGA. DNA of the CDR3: TGTGCCAGCAGCTTAAGTCCCCAGGGGGCGGCTGAAGCTTTCTTT. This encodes CASSLSPQGAAEAFF.

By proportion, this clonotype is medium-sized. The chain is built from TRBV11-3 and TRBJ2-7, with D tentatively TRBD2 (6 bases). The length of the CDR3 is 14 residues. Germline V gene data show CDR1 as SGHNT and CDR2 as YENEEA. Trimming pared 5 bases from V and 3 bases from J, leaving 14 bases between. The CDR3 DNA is TGTGCCAGCAGCCTCGGGACTGGGGGCTACGAGCAGTACTTC. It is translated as CASSLGTGGYEQYF. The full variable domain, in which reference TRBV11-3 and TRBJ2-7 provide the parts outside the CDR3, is EAGVVQSPRYKIIEKKQPVAFWCNPISGHNTLYWYLQNLGQGPELLIRYENEEAVDDSQLPKDRFSAERLKGVDSTLKIQPAELGDSAVYLCASSLGTGGYEQYFGPGTRLTVT.

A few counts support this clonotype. The CDR3 DNA sequence: TGTGCCAGCAGCTTAGTCCCCAGCCACTATGGCTACACCTTC. Amino acid sequence: CASSLVPSHYGYTF. The chain is built from TRBV7-2 and TRBJ1-2; D is unclear. The CDR3 contains 14 residues. Germline V gene sequence: CDR1 SGHTA, CDR2 FQGNSA. Trimming pared 1 base from V and 3 bases from J, leaving 9 bases between.

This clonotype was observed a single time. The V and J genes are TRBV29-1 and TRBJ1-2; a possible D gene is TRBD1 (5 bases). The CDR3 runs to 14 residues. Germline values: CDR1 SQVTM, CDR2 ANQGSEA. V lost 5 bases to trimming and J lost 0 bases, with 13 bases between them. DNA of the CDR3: TGCAGCGTTCAAGGGGCCCTAGCTAACTATGGCTACACCTTC. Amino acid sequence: CSVQGALANYGYTF.

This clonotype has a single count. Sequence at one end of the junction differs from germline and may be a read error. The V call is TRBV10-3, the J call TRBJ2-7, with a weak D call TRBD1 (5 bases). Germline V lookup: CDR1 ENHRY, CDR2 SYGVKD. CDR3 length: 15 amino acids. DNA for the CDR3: TGTGCCATCAGTGAGTCGACGAGGACAACCTACGTGCAGTACTTC. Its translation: CAISESTRTTYVQYF.

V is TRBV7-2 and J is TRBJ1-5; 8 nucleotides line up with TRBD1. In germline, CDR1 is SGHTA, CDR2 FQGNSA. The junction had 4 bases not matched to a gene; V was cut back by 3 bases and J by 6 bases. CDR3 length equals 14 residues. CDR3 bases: TGTGCCAGCAGCTTCTCCCAGGGGGCTCAGCCCCAGCATTTT. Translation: CASSFSQGAQPQHF.

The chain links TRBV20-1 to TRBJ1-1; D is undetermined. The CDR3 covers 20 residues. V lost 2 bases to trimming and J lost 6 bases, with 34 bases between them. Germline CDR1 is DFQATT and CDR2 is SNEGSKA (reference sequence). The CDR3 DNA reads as TGCAGTGCTAGAACAAGGCCTACCCTTCTCAGCCTGGGCGAGTACGCTGAAGCTTTCTTT. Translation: CSARTRPTLLSLGEYAEAFF.

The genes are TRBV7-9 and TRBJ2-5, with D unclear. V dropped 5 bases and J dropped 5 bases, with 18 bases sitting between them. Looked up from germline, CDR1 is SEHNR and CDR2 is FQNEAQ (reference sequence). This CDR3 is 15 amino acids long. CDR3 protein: CASSTHNADRETQYF. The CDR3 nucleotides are TGTGCCAGCAGCACCCATAACGCCGACCGGGAGACCCAGTACTTC.

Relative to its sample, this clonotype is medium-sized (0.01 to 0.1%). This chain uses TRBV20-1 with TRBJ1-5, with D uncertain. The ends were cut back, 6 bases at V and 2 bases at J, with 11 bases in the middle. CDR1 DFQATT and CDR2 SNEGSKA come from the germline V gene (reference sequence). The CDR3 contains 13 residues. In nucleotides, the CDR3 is TGCAGTGCCGGGTGGGGAGGCAATCAGCCCCAGCATTTT. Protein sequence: CSAGWGGNQPQHF.

The CDR3 spells CASSIGGYGSGVQYF. Written as DNA, the CDR3 is TGTGCCAGTAGTATTGGAGGGTACGGAAGTGGAGTGCAGTACTTC. The V and J genes are TRBV19 and TRBJ2-7; weak D call: TRBD2 (6 bases). CDR3 length equals 15 residues. Trimming stripped 3 bases from V and 9 bases from J, with 21 bases between. The germline V gene has CDR1 LNHDA and CDR2 SQIVND (reference sequence).

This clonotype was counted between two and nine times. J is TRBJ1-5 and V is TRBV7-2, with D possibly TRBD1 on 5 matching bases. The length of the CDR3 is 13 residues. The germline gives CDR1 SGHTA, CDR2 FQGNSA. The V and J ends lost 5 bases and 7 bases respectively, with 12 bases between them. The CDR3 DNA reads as TGTGCCAGCAGCCCTGTGCGGGACCAGCCCCAGCATTTT. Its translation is CASSPVRDQPQHF. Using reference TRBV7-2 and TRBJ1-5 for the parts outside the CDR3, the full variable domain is GAGVSQSPSNKVTEKGKDVELRCDPISGHTALYWYRQSLGQGLEFLIYFQGNSAPDKSGLPSDRFSAERTGGSVSTLTIQRTQQEDSAVYLCASSPVRDQPQHFGDGTRLSIL.